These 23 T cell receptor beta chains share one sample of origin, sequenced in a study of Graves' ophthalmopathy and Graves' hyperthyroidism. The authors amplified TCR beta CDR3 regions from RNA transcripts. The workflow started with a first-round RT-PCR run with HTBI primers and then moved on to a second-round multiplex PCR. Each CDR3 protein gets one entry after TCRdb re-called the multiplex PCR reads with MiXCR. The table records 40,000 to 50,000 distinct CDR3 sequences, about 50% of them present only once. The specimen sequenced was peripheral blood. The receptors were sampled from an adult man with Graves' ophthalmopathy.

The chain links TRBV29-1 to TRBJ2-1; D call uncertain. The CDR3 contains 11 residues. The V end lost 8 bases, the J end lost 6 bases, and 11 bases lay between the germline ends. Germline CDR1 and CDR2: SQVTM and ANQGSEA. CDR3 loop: CSTVSGNEQFF. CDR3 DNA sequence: TGCAGCACTGTTTCGGGCAATGAGCAGTTCTTC.

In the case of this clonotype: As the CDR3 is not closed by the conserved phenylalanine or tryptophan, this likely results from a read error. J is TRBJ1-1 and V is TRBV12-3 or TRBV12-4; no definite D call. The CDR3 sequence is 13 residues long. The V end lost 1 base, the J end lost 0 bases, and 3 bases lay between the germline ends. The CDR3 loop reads CASSLGVNTEAFL. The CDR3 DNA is TGTGCCAGCAGTTTAGGGGTGAACACTGAAGCTTTCCTT.

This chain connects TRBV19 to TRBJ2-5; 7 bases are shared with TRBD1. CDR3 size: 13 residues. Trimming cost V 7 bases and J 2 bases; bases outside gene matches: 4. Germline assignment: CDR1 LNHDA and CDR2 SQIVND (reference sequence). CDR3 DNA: TGTGCCAGTACCTCAGGGGGACAAGAGACCCAGTACTTC. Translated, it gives CASTSGGQETQYF.

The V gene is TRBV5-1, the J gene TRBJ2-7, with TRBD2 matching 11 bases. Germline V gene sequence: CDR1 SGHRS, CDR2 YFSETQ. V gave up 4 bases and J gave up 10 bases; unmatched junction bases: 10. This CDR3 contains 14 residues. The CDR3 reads CASSPLGGTSGQYF. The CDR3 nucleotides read TGCGCCAGCAGCCCGTTGGGGGGGACTAGCGGTCAGTACTTC.

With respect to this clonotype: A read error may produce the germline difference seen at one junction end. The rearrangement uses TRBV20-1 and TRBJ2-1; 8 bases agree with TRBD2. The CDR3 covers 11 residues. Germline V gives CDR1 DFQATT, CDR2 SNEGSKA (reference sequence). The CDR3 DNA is TGCGGTGCCGCGGGGGGTCCTGAGCAGTTCTTC. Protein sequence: CGAAGGPEQFF.

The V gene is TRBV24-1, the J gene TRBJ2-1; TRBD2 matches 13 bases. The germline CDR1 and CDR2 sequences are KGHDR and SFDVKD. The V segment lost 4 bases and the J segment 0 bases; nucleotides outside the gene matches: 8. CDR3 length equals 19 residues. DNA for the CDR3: TGTGCCACCAGTGACACTAGCGGGAGGGCCGTCTACTCCTACAATGAGCAGTTCTTC. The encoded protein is CATSDTSGRAVYSYNEQFF.

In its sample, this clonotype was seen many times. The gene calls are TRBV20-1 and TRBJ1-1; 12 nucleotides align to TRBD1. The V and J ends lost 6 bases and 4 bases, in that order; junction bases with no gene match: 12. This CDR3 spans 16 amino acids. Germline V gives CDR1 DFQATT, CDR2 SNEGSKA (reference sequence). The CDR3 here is CSATSGQGAPGTEAFF. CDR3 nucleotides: TGCAGTGCCACCTCGGGACAGGGGGCTCCGGGCACTGAAGCTTTCTTT.

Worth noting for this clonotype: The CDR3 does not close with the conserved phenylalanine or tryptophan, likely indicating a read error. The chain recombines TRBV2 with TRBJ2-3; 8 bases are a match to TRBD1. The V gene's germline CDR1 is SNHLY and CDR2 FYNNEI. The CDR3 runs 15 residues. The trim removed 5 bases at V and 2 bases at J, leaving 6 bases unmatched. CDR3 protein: CASSQGASDTDTQYY. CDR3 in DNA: TGTGCCAGCAGTCAGGGGGCAAGTGACACAGATACGCAGTATTAT.

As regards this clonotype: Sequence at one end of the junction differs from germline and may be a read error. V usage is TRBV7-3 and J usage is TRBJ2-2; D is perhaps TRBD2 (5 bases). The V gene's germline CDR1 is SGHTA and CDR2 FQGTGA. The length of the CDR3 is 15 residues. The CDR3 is CASSLRAQIPGELFF. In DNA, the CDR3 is TGTGCCAGCAGCTTAAGGGCTCAGATCCCCGGGGAGCTGTTCTTT.

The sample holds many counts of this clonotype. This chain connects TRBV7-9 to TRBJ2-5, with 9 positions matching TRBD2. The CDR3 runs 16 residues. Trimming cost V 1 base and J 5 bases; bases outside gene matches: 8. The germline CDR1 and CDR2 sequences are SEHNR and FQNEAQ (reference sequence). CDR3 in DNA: TGTGCCAGCAGCTTAGGGTCAGCGGGGGGATCGGAGACCCAGTACTTC. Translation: CASSLGSAGGSETQYF.

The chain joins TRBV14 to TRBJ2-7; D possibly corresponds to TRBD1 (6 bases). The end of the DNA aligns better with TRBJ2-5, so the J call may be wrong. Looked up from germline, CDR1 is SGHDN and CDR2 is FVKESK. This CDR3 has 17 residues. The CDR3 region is CASSRLTGILAQETQYF. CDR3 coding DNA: TGTGCCAGCAGCCGCCTTACAGGGATTCTAGCCCAAGAGACCCAGTACTTC.

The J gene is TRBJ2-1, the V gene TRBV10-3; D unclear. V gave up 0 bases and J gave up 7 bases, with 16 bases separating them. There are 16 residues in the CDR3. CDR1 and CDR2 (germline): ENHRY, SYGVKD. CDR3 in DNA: TGTGCCATCAGTGAGTCGCGACCTGCCGGAGTGAATGAGCAGTTCTTC. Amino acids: CAISESRPAGVNEQFF.

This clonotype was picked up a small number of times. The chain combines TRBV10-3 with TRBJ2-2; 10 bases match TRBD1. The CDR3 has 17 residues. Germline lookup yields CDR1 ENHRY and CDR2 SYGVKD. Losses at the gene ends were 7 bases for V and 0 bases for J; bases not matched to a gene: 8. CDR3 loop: CAITRTGGGANTGELFF. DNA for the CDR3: TGTGCCATCACCCGGACAGGGGGAGGCGCGAACACCGGGGAGCTGTTTTTT.

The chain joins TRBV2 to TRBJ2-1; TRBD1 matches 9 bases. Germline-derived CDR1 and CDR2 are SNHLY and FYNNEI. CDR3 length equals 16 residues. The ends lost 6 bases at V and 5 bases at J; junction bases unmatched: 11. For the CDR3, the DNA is TGTGCCAGCAGCATAAGGGCCGGGACAGGGAACAATGAGCAGTTCTTC. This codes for CASSIRAGTGNNEQFF. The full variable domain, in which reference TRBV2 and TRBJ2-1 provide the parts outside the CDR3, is EPEVTQTPSHQVTQMGQEVILRCVPISNHLYFYWYRQILGQKVEFLVSFYNNEISEKSEIFDDQFSVERPDGSNFTLKIRSTKLEDSAMYFCASSIRAGTGNNEQFFGPGTRLTVL.

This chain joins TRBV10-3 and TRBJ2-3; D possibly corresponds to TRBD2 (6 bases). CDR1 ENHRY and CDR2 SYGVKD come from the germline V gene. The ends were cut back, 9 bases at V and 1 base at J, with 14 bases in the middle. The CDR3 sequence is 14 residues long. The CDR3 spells CAMSAGRGTDTQYF. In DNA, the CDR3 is TGTGCCATGTCGGCGGGGCGGGGCACAGATACGCAGTATTTT.

CDR3: CSASPASERGGPTGELFF. DNA of the CDR3: TGCAGTGCTAGTCCTGCGTCGGAGCGGGGGGGCCCCACCGGGGAGCTGTTTTTT. The chain employs TRBV20-1 and TRBJ2-2, with 10 bases lining up with TRBD2. The J segment lost 4 bases and the V segment lost 3 bases, leaving 14 bases of the junction unmatched. The CDR3 runs to 18 residues. Germline V lookup: CDR1 DFQATT, CDR2 SNEGSKA (reference sequence).

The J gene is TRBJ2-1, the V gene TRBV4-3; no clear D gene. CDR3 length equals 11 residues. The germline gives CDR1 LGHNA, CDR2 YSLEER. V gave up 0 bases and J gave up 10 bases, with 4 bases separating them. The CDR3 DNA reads TGCGCCAGCAGCCAAGATGGGGAGCAGTTCTTC. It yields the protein CASSQDGEQFF.

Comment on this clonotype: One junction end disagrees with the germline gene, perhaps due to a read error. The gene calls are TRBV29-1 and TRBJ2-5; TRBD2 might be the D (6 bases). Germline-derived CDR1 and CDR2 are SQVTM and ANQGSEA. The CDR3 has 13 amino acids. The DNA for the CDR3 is TGCAGCGTTCGGATTGGAGGGCAAGGGACCCAGTACTTC. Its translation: CSVRIGGQGTQYF.

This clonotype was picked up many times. Here the CDR3 DNA reads TGTGCCAGCAGCCAATTCGGGGGAAGGACCCAGTACTTC. Its translation is CASSQFGGRTQYF. The chain employs TRBV3-1 and TRBJ2-5; the D gene is possibly TRBD2 (6 bases). V gave up 2 bases and J gave up 7 bases, with 11 bases separating them. There are 13 residues in the CDR3. Germline V CDR1 and CDR2: LGHDT, YNNKEL (reference sequence).

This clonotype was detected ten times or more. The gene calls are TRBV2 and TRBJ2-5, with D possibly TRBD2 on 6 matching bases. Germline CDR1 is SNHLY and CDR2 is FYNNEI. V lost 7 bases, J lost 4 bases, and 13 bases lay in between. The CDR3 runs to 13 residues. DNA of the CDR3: TGTGCCAGCACTACCGGAGGGCGAGAGACCCAGTACTTC. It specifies CASTTGGRETQYF.

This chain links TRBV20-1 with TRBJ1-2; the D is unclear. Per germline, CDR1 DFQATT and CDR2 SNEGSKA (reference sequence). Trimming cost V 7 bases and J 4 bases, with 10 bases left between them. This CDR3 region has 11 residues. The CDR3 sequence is CSVGFRYGYTF. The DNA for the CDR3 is TGCAGTGTAGGATTTCGCTATGGCTACACCTTC.

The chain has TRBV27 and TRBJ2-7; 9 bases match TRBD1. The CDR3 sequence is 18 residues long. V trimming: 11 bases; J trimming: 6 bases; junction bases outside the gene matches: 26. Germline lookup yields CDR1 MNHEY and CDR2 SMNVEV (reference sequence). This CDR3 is CACLPHWSSTGGEAEQYF. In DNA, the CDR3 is TGTGCCTGTCTCCCACACTGGAGTAGCACAGGGGGCGAGGCCGAGCAGTACTTC.

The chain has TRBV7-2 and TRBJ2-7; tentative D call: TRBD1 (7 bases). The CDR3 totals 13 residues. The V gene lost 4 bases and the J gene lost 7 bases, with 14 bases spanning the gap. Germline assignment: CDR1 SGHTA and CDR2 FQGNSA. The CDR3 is CASSSGGRGEQYF. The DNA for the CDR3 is TGTGCCAGCAGCTCAGGGGGTCGGGGGGAGCAGTACTTC.